One sample yielded the 3 T cell receptor beta chains listed below, sequenced in a study of T-cell reconstitution after alpha-beta-depleted transplantation in children. As it was prepared, the TCRbeta library received unique molecular identifiers. From the PCR reads, TCRdb called clonotypes with MiXCR, one entry per CDR3 protein. The profile shows approximately 590,000 distinct CDR3 sequences, roughly a tenth of them singletons. This sample comprised PBMCs from the stem cell graft donor, obtained from the stem cell graft. The origin of the receptors is a human donor who donated a stem cell graft to a child with acute myeloid leukemia.

This clonotype came up many times. V usage is TRBV7-9 and J usage is TRBJ2-6; D is unclear. The ends were cut back, 10 bases at V and 0 bases at J, with 10 bases in the middle. Germline V CDR1 and CDR2: SEHNR, FQNEAQ (reference sequence). CDR3 length equals 14 residues. CDR3: CAKERVSGANVLTF. CDR3 in DNA: TGTGCCAAAGAACGGGTCTCTGGGGCCAACGTCCTGACTTTC.

This clonotype has only a few counts. The rearrangement links TRBV6-2 or TRBV6-3 to TRBJ1-2; D remains unclear. V was cut by 2 bases and J by 7 bases, with 11 bases left in between. Germline values: CDR1 MNHEY, CDR2 SVGEGT. This CDR3 comprises 13 residues. The CDR3 bases are TGTGCCAGCAGTTACGGGTCGATCGGTGGCTACACCTTC. Translation: CASSYGSIGGYTF.

There are many counts of this clonotype. V and J are TRBV18 and TRBJ2-5; maybe TRBD1 (6 bases). The CDR3 length is 13 residues. Deletions cut 3 bases from V and 5 bases from J, with 10 bases between. Germline V CDR1 and CDR2: KGHSH, LQKENI. CDR3 sequence (DNA): TGTGCCAGCTCACCCAACAGGGAGGAGACCCAGTACTTC. Encoded protein: CASSPNREETQYF.